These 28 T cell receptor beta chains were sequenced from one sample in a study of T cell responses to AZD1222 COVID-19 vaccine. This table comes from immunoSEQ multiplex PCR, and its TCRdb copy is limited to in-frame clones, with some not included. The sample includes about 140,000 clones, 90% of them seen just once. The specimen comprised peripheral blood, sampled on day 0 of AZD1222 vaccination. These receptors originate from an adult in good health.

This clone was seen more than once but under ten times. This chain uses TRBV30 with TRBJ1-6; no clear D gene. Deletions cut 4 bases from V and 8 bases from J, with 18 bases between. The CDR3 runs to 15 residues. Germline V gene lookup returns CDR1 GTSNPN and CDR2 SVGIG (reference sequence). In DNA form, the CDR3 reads TGTGCCTGGAACCGGGCTCGACTCTCGGATTCACCCCTCCACTTT. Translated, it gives CAWNRARLSDSPLHF.

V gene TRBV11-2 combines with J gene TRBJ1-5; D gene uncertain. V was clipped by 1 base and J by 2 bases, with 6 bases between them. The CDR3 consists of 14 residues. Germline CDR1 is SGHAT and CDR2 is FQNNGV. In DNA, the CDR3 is TGTGCCAGCAGCTTAGTCGGGGGCAATCAGCCCCAGCATTTT. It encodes CASSLVGGNQPQHF. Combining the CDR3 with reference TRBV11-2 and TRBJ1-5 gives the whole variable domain EAGVAQSPRYKIIEKRQSVAFWCNPISGHATLYWYQQILGQGPKLLIQFQNNGVVDDSQLPKDRFSAERLKGVDSTLKIQPAKLEDSAVYLCASSLVGGNQPQHFGDGTRLSIL.

CDR3 sequence reads: CATSRDRTGTGNSYEQYF. The CDR3 DNA sequence: TGTGCCACCAGCAGAGACCGAACCGGGACAGGGAACTCCTACGAGCAGTACTTC. The chain recombines TRBV15 with TRBJ2-7; TRBD1 aligns across 9 bases. Per germline, CDR1 LNHNV and CDR2 YYDKDF (reference sequence). The CDR3 runs to 18 residues. Unmatched junction bases numbered 9, after V lost 0 bases and J lost 0 bases.

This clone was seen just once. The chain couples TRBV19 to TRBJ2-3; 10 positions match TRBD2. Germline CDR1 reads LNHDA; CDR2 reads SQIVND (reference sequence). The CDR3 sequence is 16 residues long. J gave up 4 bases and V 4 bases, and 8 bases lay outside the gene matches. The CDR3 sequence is CASSTMSGRAADTQYF. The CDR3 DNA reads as TGTGCCAGTAGTACCATGAGCGGGAGGGCAGCAGATACGCAGTATTTT. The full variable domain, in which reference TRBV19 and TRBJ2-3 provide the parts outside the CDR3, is DGGITQSPKYLFRKEGQNVTLSCEQNLNHDAMYWYRQDPGQGLRLIYYSQIVNDFQKGDIAEGYSVSREKKESFPLTVTSAQKNPTAFYLCASSTMSGRAADTQYFGPGTRLTVL.

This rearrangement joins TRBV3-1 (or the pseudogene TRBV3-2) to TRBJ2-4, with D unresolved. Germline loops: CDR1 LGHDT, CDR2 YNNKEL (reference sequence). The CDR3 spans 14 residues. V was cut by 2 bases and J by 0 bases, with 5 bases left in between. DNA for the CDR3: TGTGCCAGCAGCCAAATGCTAGCCAAAAACATTCAGTACTTC. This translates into CASSQMLAKNIQYF.

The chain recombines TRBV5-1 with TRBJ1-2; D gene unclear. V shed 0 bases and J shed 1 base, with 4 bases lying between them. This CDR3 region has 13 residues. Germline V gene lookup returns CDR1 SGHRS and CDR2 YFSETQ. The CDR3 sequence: CASSLGSNYGYTF. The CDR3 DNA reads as TGCGCCAGCAGCTTGGGCAGTAACTATGGCTACACCTTC.

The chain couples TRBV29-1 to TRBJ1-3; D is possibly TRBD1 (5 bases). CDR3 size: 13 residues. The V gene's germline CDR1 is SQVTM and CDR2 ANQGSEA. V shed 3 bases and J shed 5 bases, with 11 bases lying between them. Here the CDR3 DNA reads TGCAGCGTTGAGGCGGGGGATAGAAACACCATATATTTT. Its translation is CSVEAGDRNTIYF.

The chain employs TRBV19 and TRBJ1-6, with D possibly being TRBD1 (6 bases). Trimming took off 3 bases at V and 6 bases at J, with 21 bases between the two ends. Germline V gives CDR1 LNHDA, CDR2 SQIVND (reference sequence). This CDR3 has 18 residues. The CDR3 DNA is TGTGCCAGTAGTATCTTACTCGGGGGCACAGGAGGTAATTCACCCCTCCACTTT. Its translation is CASSILLGGTGGNSPLHF.

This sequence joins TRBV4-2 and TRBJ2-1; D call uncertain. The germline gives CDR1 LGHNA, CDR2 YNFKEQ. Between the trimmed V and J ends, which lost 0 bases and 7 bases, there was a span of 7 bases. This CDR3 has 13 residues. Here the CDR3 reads CASSQDLVNEQFF. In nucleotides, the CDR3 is TGTGCCAGCAGCCAAGATTTAGTAAATGAGCAGTTCTTC.

The CDR3 loop reads CASSQLAGVREQYF. In DNA, the CDR3 is TGCGCCAGCAGCCAACTAGCGGGAGTGCGGGAGCAGTACTTC. The chain employs TRBV4-1 and TRBJ2-7; 10 bases are shared with TRBD2. The CDR3 is 14 amino acids. The ends lost 2 bases at V and 7 bases at J; junction bases unmatched: 5. CDR1 is MGHRA and CDR2 is YSYEKL in the germline V gene.

CDR3 amino acids: CASSQETSGNYEQYF. CDR3 DNA: TGTGCCAGCAGCCAAGAAACTAGCGGGAACTACGAGCAGTACTTC. This chain links TRBV3-1 (or the pseudogene TRBV3-2) with TRBJ2-7, with TRBD2 matching 10 bases. The germline V gene has CDR1 LGHDT and CDR2 YNNKEL (reference sequence). The V segment lost 0 bases and the J segment 3 bases; nucleotides outside the gene matches: 2. The CDR3 is 15 residues long.

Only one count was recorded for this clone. CDR3 in DNA: TGTGCCAGCAGCTCTCGCACATGGAGAGGGGTTGATCAGCCCCAGCATTTT. It codes for CASSSRTWRGVDQPQHF. This chain links TRBV5-6 with TRBJ1-5, with a possible D match to TRBD1 (5 bases). CDR1 is SGHDT and CDR2 is YYEEEE in the germline V gene. V lost 3 bases and J 5 bases, leaving 21 bases between the germline ends. This CDR3 contains 17 residues.

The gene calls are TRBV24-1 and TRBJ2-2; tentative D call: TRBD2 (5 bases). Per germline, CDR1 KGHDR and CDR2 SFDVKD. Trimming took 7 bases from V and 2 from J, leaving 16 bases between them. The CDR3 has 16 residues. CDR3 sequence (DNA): TGTGCCACCAGGGGAACGGGGTTCGTAAACACCGGGGAGCTGTTTTTT. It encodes CATRGTGFVNTGELFF.

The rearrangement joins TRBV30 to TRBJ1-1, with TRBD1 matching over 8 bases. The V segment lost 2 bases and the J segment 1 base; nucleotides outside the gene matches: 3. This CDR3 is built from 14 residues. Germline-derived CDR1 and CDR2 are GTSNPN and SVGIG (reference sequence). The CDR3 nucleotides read TGTGCCTGGAGTACCGGGACAGGGAACACTGAAGCTTTCTTT. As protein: CAWSTGTGNTEAFF.

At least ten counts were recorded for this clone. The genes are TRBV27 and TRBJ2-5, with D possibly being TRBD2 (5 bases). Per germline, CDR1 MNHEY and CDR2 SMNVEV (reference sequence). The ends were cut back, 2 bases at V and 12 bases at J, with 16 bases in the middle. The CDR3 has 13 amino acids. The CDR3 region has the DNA TGTGCCAGCAGTTTAGGTCTAGCCAGTGAAAAGTACTTC. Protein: CASSLGLASEKYF.

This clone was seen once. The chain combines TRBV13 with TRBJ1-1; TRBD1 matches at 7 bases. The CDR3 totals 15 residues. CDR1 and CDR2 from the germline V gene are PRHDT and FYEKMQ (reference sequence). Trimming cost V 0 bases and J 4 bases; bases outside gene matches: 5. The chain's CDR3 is CASSLGLAGGTEAFF. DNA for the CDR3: TGTGCCAGCAGCTTAGGGTTAGCAGGGGGCACTGAAGCTTTCTTT.

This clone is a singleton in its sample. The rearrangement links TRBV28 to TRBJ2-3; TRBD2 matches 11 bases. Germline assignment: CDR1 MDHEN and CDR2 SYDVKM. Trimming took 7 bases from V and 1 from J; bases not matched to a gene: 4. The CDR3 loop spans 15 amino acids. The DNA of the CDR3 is TGTGCCAGCACTCAACTAGCGGGAGGCACAGATACGCAGTATTTT. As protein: CASTQLAGGTDTQYF.

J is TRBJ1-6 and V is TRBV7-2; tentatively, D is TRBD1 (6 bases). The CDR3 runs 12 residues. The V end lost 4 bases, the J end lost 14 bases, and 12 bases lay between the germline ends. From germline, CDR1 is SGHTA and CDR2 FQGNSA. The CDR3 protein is CASSSTGRSLHF. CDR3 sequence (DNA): TGTGCCAGCAGCTCAACAGGGAGGTCCCTCCACTTT.

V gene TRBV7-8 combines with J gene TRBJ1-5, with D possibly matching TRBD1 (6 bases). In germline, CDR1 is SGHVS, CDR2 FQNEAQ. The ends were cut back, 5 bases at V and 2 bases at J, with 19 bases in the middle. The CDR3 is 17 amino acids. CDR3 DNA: TGTGCCAGCAGCATTTCTCGTACAGGGTTTGGCAATCAGCCCCAGCATTTT. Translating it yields CASSISRTGFGNQPQHF. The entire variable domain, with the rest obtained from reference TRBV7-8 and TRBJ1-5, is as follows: GAGVSQSPRYKVAKRGQDVALRCDPISGHVSLFWYQQALGQGPEFLTYFQNEAQLDKSGLPSDRFFAERPEGSVSTLKIQRTQQEDSAVYLCASSISRTGFGNQPQHFGDGTRLSIL.

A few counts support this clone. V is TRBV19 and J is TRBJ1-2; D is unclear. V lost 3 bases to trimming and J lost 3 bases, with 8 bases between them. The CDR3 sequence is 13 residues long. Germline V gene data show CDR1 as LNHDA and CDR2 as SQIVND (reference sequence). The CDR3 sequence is CASSMSPYYGYTF. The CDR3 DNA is TGTGCCAGTAGTATGAGTCCGTACTATGGCTACACCTTC.

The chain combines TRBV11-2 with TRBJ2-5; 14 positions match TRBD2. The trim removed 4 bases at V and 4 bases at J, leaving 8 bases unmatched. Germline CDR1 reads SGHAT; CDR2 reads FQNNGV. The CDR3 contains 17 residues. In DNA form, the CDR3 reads TGTGCCAGCAGCTCCCCGGGACTAGCGGGGGCAGGAGAGACCCAGTACTTC. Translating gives CASSSPGLAGAGETQYF.

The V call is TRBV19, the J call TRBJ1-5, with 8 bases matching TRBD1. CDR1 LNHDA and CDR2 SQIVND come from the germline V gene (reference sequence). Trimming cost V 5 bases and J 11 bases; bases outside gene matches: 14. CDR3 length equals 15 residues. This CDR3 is CASSHRRDRPWSQHF. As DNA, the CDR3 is TGTGCCAGTAGTCATCGACGGGACAGGCCTTGGTCCCAGCATTTT.

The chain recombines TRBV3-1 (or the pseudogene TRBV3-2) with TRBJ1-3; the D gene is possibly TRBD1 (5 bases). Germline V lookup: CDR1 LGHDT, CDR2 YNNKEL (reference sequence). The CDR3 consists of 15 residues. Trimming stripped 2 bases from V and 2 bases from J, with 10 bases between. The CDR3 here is CASSQHGAAGNTIYF. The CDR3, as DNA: TGTGCCAGCAGCCAACACGGGGCGGCTGGAAACACCATATATTTT.

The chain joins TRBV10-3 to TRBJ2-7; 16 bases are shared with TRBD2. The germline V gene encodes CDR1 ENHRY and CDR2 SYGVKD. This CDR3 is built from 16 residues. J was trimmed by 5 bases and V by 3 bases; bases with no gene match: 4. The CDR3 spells CAISEGTSGGANEQYF. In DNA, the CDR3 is TGTGCCATCAGTGAAGGGACTAGCGGGGGGGCTAACGAGCAGTACTTC.

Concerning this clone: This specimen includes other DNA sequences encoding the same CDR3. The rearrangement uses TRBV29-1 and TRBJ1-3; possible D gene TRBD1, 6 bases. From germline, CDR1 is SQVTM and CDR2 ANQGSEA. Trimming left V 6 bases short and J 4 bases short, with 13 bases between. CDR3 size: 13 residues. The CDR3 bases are TGCAGCGTGGCCGGGGGCCCAGGAAACACCATATATTTT. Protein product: CSVAGGPGNTIYF.

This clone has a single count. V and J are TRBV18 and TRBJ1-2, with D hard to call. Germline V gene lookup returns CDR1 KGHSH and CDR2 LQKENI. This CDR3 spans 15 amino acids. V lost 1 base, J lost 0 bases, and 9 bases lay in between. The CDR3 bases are TGTGCCAGCTCACCACGGCCAGGCCCTAACTATGGCTACACCTTC. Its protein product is CASSPRPGPNYGYTF.

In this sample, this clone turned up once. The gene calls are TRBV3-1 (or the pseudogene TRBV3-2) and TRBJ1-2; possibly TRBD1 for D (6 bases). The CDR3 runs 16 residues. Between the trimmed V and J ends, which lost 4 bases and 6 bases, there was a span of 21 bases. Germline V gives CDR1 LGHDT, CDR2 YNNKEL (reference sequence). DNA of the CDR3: TGTGCCAGCAGCCCTCTAAACCTACAGGGTTTCCATGGCTACACCTTC. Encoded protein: CASSPLNLQGFHGYTF.

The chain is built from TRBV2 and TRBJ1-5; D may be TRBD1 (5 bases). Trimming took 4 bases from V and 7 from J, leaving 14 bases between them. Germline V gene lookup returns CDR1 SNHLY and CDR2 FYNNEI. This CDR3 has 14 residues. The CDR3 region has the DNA TGTGCCAGCAGTGTTTCAGGGACGGTCCAGCCCCAGCATTTT. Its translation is CASSVSGTVQPQHF.